This T cell receptor (beta chain) appears in the sequencing data of a study of graft-versus-host responses after intestinal transplantation. Study details: Anti-thymocyte globulin induction was given to all recipients, followed by tacrolimus and steroids for two to four years.

Trimming removed 2 bases at V and 0 bases at J, with 7 bases between. This CDR3 has 14 residues. Germline V gene data show CDR1 as ENHRY and CDR2 as SYGVKD. Assay used: immunoSEQ multiplex PCR; TCRdb lists only in-frame clones, some missing. The sample includes about 43,000 clones, approximately 94% seen only once; the top ten take 1.5% to 2%. The chain joins TRBV10-3 to TRBJ2-5, with D maybe TRBD1 (6 bases). The starting material was PBMCs, obtained around 48 weeks after intestinal transplant. The receptor comes from a human patient who received an intestinal transplant, so some T cells may come from the graft donor. CDR3 amino acids: CAISEQGYQETQYF. The CDR3 DNA follows: TGTGCCATCAGTGAGCAGGGGTACCAAGAGACCCAGTACTTC.